This record concerns one T cell receptor beta chain sequence. What it recognizes is unknown. The entry originates in a study of cytotoxic CD8 clonotypes in ibrutinib-treated CLL. Turning to the study itself: Patients attained approximately 24 partial and 2 complete responses; at median about 74 months, approximately 14 remained remitted while around twelve progressed. Mean yields were approximately 270,000 productive templates and some 90,000 productive rearrangements per sample. General study findings and limits: Starting clonality was above that of age-matched healthy donors and tracked circulating CD8+ T-cell counts.

From germline, CDR1 is MNHEY and CDR2 SMNVEV (reference sequence). Trimming left V 1 base short and J 0 bases short, with 11 bases between. The CDR3 is 16 residues long. Deep sequencing aimed at 1 in 200,000 to 1 in 1 million T cells' resolution. Assay: immunoSEQ multiplex PCR; the TCRdb copy retains only in-frame clones and omits some. The sample includes a few hundred thousand clones, 70% seen only once; the top ten take 15%. The receptor was isolated from a human donor with chronic lymphocytic leukemia. The chain links TRBV27 to TRBJ2-3, with TRBD2 as a possible D gene (6 bases). The sample here was PBMCs, taken after 24 months of ibrutinib treatment. CDR3 sequence reads: CASSLYSRGSTDTQYF. The CDR3 DNA follows: TGTGCCAGCAGTTTATACTCGCGGGGAAGCACAGATACGCAGTATTTT.